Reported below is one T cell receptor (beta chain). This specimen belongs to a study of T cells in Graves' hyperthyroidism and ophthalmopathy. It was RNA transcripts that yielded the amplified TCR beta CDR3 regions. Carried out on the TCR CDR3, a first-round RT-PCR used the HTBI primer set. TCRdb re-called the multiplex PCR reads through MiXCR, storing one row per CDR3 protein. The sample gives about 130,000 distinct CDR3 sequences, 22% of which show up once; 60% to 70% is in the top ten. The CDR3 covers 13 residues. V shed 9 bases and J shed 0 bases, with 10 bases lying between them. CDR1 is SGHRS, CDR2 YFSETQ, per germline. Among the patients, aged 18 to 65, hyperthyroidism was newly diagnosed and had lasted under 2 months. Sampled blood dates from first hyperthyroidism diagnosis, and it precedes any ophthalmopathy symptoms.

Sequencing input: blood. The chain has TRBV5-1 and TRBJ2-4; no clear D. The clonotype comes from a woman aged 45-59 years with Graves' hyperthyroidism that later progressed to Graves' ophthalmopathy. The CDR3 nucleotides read TGCGCCACTCTAACAGTAGCCAAAAACATTCAGTACTTC. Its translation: CATLTVAKNIQYF. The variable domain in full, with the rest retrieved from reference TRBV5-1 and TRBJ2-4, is KAGVTQTPRYLIKTRGQQVTLSCSPISGHRSVSWYQQTPGQGLQFLFEYFSETQRNKGNFPGRFSGRQFSNSRSEMNVSTLELGDSALYLCATLTVAKNIQYFGAGTRLSVL.